Listed below are T cell receptor beta chains from one sample, sequenced in a study of CD8+ T cells in alopecia areata. Sequencing was performed with immunoSEQ multiplex PCR; in TCRdb, only in-frame clones are kept and a portion is missing. This table holds over 150,000 clones, around three fifths found once. The sequenced sample was CD4+ T cells sorted from blood, obtained at week 0. These receptors were collected from a human donor with alopecia areata. CDR3s include the opening cysteine and the closing phenylalanine or tryptophan. Each record gives: D gene, J gene, clone size, V gene, CDR3 length, CDR3 protein, CDR3 DNA. D genes are given only for firm matches. Clone size is stated in some rows and not others, as once, few, many or a class when expanded.

d_gene: -; j_gene: TRBJ2-5; abundance: -; v_gene: TRBV2; len: 12; CDR3aa: CASSGVQETQYF; CDR3nt: TGTGCCAGCAGTGGGGTTCAAGAGACCCAGTACTTC
d_gene: -; j_gene: TRBJ2-5; abundance: -; v_gene: TRBV30; len: 13; CDR3aa: CAWSVGQQETQYF; CDR3nt: TGTGCCTGGAGTGTGGGGCAGCAAGAGACCCAGTACTTC
d_gene: -; j_gene: TRBJ2-1; abundance: -; v_gene: TRBV9; len: 13; CDR3aa: CASSVGLHNEQFF; CDR3nt: TGTGCCAGCAGCGTAGGTCTCCACAATGAGCAGTTCTTC
d_gene: TRBD1; j_gene: TRBJ1-2; abundance: -; v_gene: TRBV25-1; len: 15; CDR3aa: CASHGGTGRMYGYTF; CDR3nt: TGTGCCAGCCACGGGGGGACAGGGAGGATGTATGGCTACACCTTC
d_gene: -; j_gene: TRBJ2-7; abundance: -; v_gene: TRBV29-1; len: 15; CDR3aa: CSVGVSGQKIYEQYF; CDR3nt: TGCAGCGTTGGTGTATCGGGACAAAAAATCTACGAGCAGTACTTC
d_gene: TRBD1; j_gene: TRBJ1-1; abundance: -; v_gene: TRBV5-1; len: 12; CDR3aa: CASSADRGEAFF; CDR3nt: TGCGCCAGCAGCGCGGACAGGGGAGAAGCTTTCTTT
d_gene: -; j_gene: TRBJ2-7; abundance: once; v_gene: TRBV5-1; len: 15; CDR3aa: CASSPAAGSSYEQYF; CDR3nt: TGCGCCAGCAGCCCCGCGGCAGGGAGCTCCTACGAGCAGTACTTC
d_gene: -; j_gene: TRBJ1-1; abundance: -; v_gene: TRBV20-1; len: 11; CDR3aa: CSASGRNEAFF; CDR3nt: TGCAGTGCTAGCGGTCGGAATGAAGCTTTCTTT
d_gene: -; j_gene: TRBJ2-3; abundance: -; v_gene: TRBV5-1; len: 12; CDR3aa: CASSSTTDTQYF; CDR3nt: TGCGCCAGCAGCTCGACCACAGATACGCAGTATTTT
d_gene: -; j_gene: TRBJ2-1; abundance: once; v_gene: TRBV2; len: 11; CDR3aa: CASSGYNEQFF; CDR3nt: TGTGCCAGCTCAGGGTACAATGAGCAGTTCTTC
d_gene: -; j_gene: TRBJ1-1; abundance: -; v_gene: TRBV11-1; len: 12; CDR3aa: CASSEAEGEAFF; CDR3nt: TGTGCCAGCAGCGAGGCAGAGGGGGAAGCTTTCTTT
d_gene: TRBD1; j_gene: TRBJ2-7; abundance: -; v_gene: TRBV29-1; len: 15; CDR3aa: CSISQLGGSSYEQYF; CDR3nt: TGCAGCATCTCCCAGCTAGGGGGCAGCTCCTACGAGCAGTACTTC
d_gene: -; j_gene: TRBJ1-4; abundance: once; v_gene: TRBV30; len: 15; CDR3aa: CAWSVMGPWNEKLFF; CDR3nt: TGTGCCTGGAGTGTCATGGGACCGTGGAATGAAAAACTGTTTTTT
d_gene: -; j_gene: TRBJ1-5; abundance: -; v_gene: TRBV29-1; len: 14; CDR3aa: CSVVVSDISQPQHF; CDR3nt: TGCAGCGTTGTTGTCTCGGACATCAGTCAGCCCCAGCATTTT
d_gene: -; j_gene: TRBJ1-1; abundance: few; v_gene: TRBV29-1; len: 14; CDR3aa: CSVEGGGLNTEAFF; CDR3nt: TGCAGCGTTGAAGGGGGCGGGCTGAACACTGAAGCTTTCTTT
d_gene: -; j_gene: TRBJ2-7; abundance: -; v_gene: TRBV6-5; len: 13; CDR3aa: CASSYGSEYEQYF; CDR3nt: TGTGCCAGCAGTTACGGGTCGGAGTACGAGCAGTACTTC
d_gene: TRBD2; j_gene: TRBJ2-4; abundance: -; v_gene: TRBV29-1; len: 14; CDR3aa: CSVSAGGAKNIQYF; CDR3nt: TGCAGCGTCTCCGCGGGGGGGGCCAAAAACATTCAGTACTTC
d_gene: TRBD1; j_gene: TRBJ1-5; abundance: -; v_gene: TRBV4-1; len: 16; CDR3aa: CASSQDPGGVAQPQHF; CDR3nt: TGCGCCAGCAGCCAAGATCCAGGGGGGGTGGCTCAGCCCCAGCATTTT
d_gene: TRBD2; j_gene: TRBJ2-3; abundance: -; v_gene: TRBV7-9; len: 15; CDR3aa: CASSLVSGGTDTQYF; CDR3nt: TGTGCCAGCAGCTTAGTTAGCGGGGGCACAGATACGCAGTATTTT
d_gene: -; j_gene: TRBJ1-2; abundance: -; v_gene: TRBV6-5; len: 15; CDR3aa: CASKDRDTINYGYTF; CDR3nt: TGTGCCAGCAAAGACCGGGACACCATTAACTATGGCTACACCTTC
d_gene: -; j_gene: TRBJ1-6; abundance: once; v_gene: TRBV9; len: 13; CDR3aa: CASSVVGRSPLHF; CDR3nt: TGTGCCAGCAGCGTAGTGGGGCGTTCACCCCTCCACTTT
d_gene: -; j_gene: TRBJ2-2; abundance: once; v_gene: TRBV4-1; len: 14; CDR3aa: CASSQPGTPGELFF; CDR3nt: TGCGCCAGCAGCCAGCCGGGGACCCCCGGGGAGCTGTTTTTT
d_gene: -; j_gene: TRBJ1-6; abundance: few; v_gene: TRBV4-1; len: 17; CDR3aa: CASSQDLVPVNNSPLHF; CDR3nt: TGCGCCAGCAGCCAAGATCTCGTTCCAGTAAATAATTCACCCCTCCACTTT
d_gene: -; j_gene: TRBJ2-3; abundance: -; v_gene: TRBV7-3; len: 14; CDR3aa: CASSPTWGTDTQYF; CDR3nt: TGTGCCAGCAGTCCCACTTGGGGCACAGATACGCAGTATTTT
d_gene: -; j_gene: TRBJ1-2; abundance: -; v_gene: TRBV19; len: 15; CDR3aa: CASSIQLRGNYGYTF; CDR3nt: TGTGCCAGTAGTATCCAGTTAAGGGGTAACTATGGCTACACCTTC
d_gene: -; j_gene: TRBJ2-2; abundance: -; v_gene: TRBV30; len: 12; CDR3aa: CAWSVLPGELFF; CDR3nt: TGTGCCTGGAGTGTCCTTCCCGGGGAGCTGTTTTTT
d_gene: TRBD1; j_gene: TRBJ1-2; abundance: -; v_gene: TRBV23-1; len: 16; CDR3aa: CASRSFIRQGDYGYTF; CDR3nt: TGCGCCAGCAGGTCCTTTATTCGACAGGGGGACTATGGCTACACCTTC
d_gene: -; j_gene: TRBJ1-2; abundance: -; v_gene: TRBV29-1; len: 16; CDR3aa: CSVEDPTGGVAYGYTF; CDR3nt: TGCAGCGTTGAAGATCCTACAGGAGGAGTTGCCTATGGCTACACCTTC
d_gene: -; j_gene: TRBJ2-1; abundance: -; v_gene: TRBV29-1; len: 14; CDR3aa: CSVERGGQYNEQFF; CDR3nt: TGCAGCGTTGAGAGAGGTGGGCAGTACAATGAGCAGTTCTTC
d_gene: -; j_gene: TRBJ1-1; abundance: -; v_gene: TRBV30; len: 12; CDR3aa: CAWSVLWGEAFF; CDR3nt: TGTGCCTGGAGTGTATTGTGGGGTGAAGCTTTCTTT
d_gene: -; j_gene: TRBJ2-1; abundance: -; v_gene: TRBV11-2; len: 12; CDR3aa: CASRGEYNEQFF; CDR3nt: TGTGCCAGCAGGGGGGAGTACAATGAGCAGTTCTTC
d_gene: TRBD1; j_gene: TRBJ1-1; abundance: once; v_gene: TRBV29-1; len: 13; CDR3aa: CSVAQGGHTEAFF; CDR3nt: TGCAGCGTGGCCCAGGGGGGGCACACTGAAGCTTTCTTT
d_gene: -; j_gene: TRBJ1-2; abundance: -; v_gene: TRBV20-1; len: 11; CDR3aa: CSAGNSIGYTF; CDR3nt: TGCAGTGCGGGGAACAGTATCGGCTACACCTTC
d_gene: -; j_gene: TRBJ2-2; abundance: few; v_gene: TRBV7-8; len: 13; CDR3aa: CASSFGDTGELFF; CDR3nt: TGTGCCAGCAGCTTCGGGGACACCGGGGAGCTGTTTTTT
d_gene: -; j_gene: TRBJ2-7; abundance: -; v_gene: TRBV5-1; len: 15; CDR3aa: CASSLAPGPIYEQYF; CDR3nt: TGCGCCAGCAGCTTGGCCCCAGGGCCGATTTACGAGCAGTACTTC
d_gene: TRBD2; j_gene: TRBJ2-5; abundance: -; v_gene: TRBV10-3; len: 14; CDR3aa: CASSLAGGQETQYF; CDR3nt: TGTGCCAGTTCACTAGCGGGGGGCCAAGAGACCCAGTACTTC
d_gene: -; j_gene: TRBJ1-1; abundance: few; v_gene: TRBV2; len: 11; CDR3aa: CASSVELRAFF; CDR3nt: TGTGCCAGCAGCGTTGAACTTAGGGCTTTCTTT
d_gene: -; j_gene: TRBJ1-1; abundance: -; v_gene: TRBV7-2; len: 14; CDR3aa: CASSARVGSTEAFF; CDR3nt: TGTGCCAGCAGCGCCAGGGTGGGGAGCACTGAAGCTTTCTTT
d_gene: -; j_gene: TRBJ2-1; abundance: few; v_gene: TRBV29-1; len: 12; CDR3aa: CSVEGRVDEQFF; CDR3nt: TGCAGCGTTGAAGGCAGGGTGGATGAGCAGTTCTTC
d_gene: TRBD1; j_gene: TRBJ1-2; abundance: once; v_gene: TRBV7-2; len: 15; CDR3aa: CASSPRTGPNYGYTF; CDR3nt: TGTGCCAGCAGCCCCCGGACAGGCCCTAACTATGGCTACACCTTC
d_gene: -; j_gene: TRBJ1-3; abundance: few; v_gene: TRBV9; len: 14; CDR3aa: CASSARGPGNTIYF; CDR3nt: TGTGCCAGCAGCGCTCGGGGGCCTGGAAACACCATATATTTT
d_gene: -; j_gene: TRBJ2-3; abundance: -; v_gene: TRBV6-1; len: 16; CDR3aa: CASSEALRRSTDTQYF; CDR3nt: TGTGCCAGCAGTGAAGCGCTTCGTCGGAGCACAGATACGCAGTATTTT
d_gene: TRBD2; j_gene: TRBJ2-5; abundance: -; v_gene: TRBV11-2; len: 17; CDR3aa: CASSLGYGGGAVETQYF; CDR3nt: TGTGCCAGCAGCTTAGGTTATGGCGGGGGGGCCGTGGAGACCCAGTACTTC